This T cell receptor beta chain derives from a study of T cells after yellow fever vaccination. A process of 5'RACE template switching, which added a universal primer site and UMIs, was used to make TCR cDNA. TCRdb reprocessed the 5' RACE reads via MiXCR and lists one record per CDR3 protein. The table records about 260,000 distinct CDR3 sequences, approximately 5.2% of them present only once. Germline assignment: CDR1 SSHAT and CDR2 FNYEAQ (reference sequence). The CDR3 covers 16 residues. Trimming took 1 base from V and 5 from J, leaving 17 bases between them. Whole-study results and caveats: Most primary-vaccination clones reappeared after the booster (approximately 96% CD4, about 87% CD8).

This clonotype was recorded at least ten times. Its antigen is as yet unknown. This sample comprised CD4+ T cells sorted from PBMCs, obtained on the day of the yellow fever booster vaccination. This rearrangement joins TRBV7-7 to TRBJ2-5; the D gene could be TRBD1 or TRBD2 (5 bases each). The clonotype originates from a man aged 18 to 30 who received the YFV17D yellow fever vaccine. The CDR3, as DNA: TGTGCCAGCAGCTTAGAGGTGCAGGGTGCGGGTGAGACCCAGTACTTC. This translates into CASSLEVQGAGETQYF.